This T cell receptor (beta chain) was sequenced during a study of blood T cell repertoires in COVID-19. About the study: Sites across the United States, Italy and Spain contributed samples from acute and convalescent COVID-19. PBMCs, B-cell-depleted T cells, or T cells were the source of the cDNA or gDNA that made up the material.

Original analysis: Amplification from reference gene primers served as the basis for estimated nucleated cell counts. Generated by immunoSEQ multiplex PCR, the TCRdb table keeps only in-frame clones and is missing some. Clone size and V and J calls were adopted from that table, with D and trimming inferred from the DNA. The sample contains 150,000 to 200,000 clones, 89% of which appear only once. With 1 base clipped from V and 13 bases from J, the junction kept 6 bases outside the gene matches. CDR3 length: 12 amino acids. Germline V gives CDR1 LGHDT, CDR2 YNNKEL (reference sequence). The chain links TRBV3-1 (or the pseudogene TRBV3-2) to TRBJ1-2, with TRBD1 identical over 7 bases. This receptor was taken from a man aged 40-49 years with acute or convalescent COVID-19. The sample consisted of peripheral blood. CDR3 protein: CASSQATGHGTF. DNA for the CDR3: TGTGCCAGCAGCCAAGCGACAGGGCATGGCACCTTC.